The 14 T cell receptor beta chains below come from one sample, sequenced in a study of shared clonotypes between healthy human individuals. Generated by immunoSEQ multiplex PCR, the TCRdb table keeps only in-frame clones and is missing some. The sample includes over a million clones, roughly 75% of them seen just once. Material: memory CD4+ T cells sorted from blood. Stated subset: CD45RA-negative fraction. Receptors originate from a man between 18 and 29 years old in good health.

The rearrangement links TRBV2 to TRBJ1-2, with D maybe TRBD1 (6 bases). V was clipped by 0 bases and J by 3 bases, with 14 bases between them. Looked up from germline, CDR1 is SNHLY and CDR2 is FYNNEI. The CDR3 runs to 16 residues. CDR3 in amino acids: CASSEATRGPDYGYTF. The CDR3 region has the DNA TGTGCCAGCAGTGAAGCGACCCGGGGGCCGGACTATGGCTACACCTTC.

This chain connects TRBV12-5 to TRBJ2-1, with a possible D match to TRBD2 (5 bases). Trimming removed 2 bases at V and 8 bases at J, with 13 bases between. CDR1 is LGHNT, CDR2 FRNRAP, per germline. The CDR3 runs to 14 residues. The CDR3 DNA is TGTGCTAGTGGTTTGATGGGAGTTGGGGATGAGCAGTTCTTC. This gives the protein CASGLMGVGDEQFF.

The chain recombines TRBV11-1 with TRBJ1-6, with D unclear. The V gene lost 5 bases and the J gene lost 9 bases, with 11 bases spanning the gap. The CDR3 is 13 residues long. CDR1 and CDR2 (germline): SGHAT, FQDESV (reference sequence). In DNA form, the CDR3 reads TGTGCCAGCAGCCCGGTCCTCGGTTCACCCCTCCACTTT. It codes for CASSPVLGSPLHF.

This clone was found once. The chain uses TRBV5-1 and TRBJ2-1; D is possibly TRBD2 (6 bases). Trimming left V 2 bases short and J 1 base short, with 10 bases between. The germline V gene has CDR1 SGHRS and CDR2 YFSETQ. CDR3 length: 15 residues. The CDR3 DNA sequence: TGCGCCAGCAGCTTTGGCGGGGAATCCTACAATGAGCAGTTCTTC. The encoded protein is CASSFGGESYNEQFF. Full variable domain (remainder filled in from reference TRBV5-1 and TRBJ2-1): KAGVTQTPRYLIKTRGQQVTLSCSPISGHRSVSWYQQTPGQGLQFLFEYFSETQRNKGNFPGRFSGRQFSNSRSEMNVSTLELGDSALYLCASSFGGESYNEQFFGPGTRLTVL.

The rearrangement links TRBV4-3 to TRBJ2-2; tentatively, D is TRBD2 (6 bases). The CDR3 contains 13 residues. V lost 4 bases to trimming and J lost 6 bases, with 9 bases between them. Germline loops: CDR1 LGHNA, CDR2 YSLEER. The CDR3, as DNA: TGCGCCAGCAGCCCCGGGGGTCCCGGGGAGCTGTTTTTT. Its protein is CASSPGGPGELFF.

For the CDR3, the DNA is TGTGCCAGCAGTGTGCTCGCAGGGGAGCCTAGCACAGATACGCAGTATTTT. It yields the protein CASSVLAGEPSTDTQYF. The chain recombines TRBV6-1 with TRBJ2-3; D perhaps matches TRBD1 (6 bases). This CDR3 has 17 residues. Deletions cut 4 bases from V and 0 bases from J, with 17 bases between. Germline V gives CDR1 MNHNS, CDR2 SASEGT.

The V gene is TRBV7-3, the J gene TRBJ2-3; weak D call: TRBD2 (5 bases). The CDR3 sequence is 13 residues long. CDR1 is SGHTA and CDR2 is FQGTGA in the germline V gene. Trimming shortened V by 2 bases and J by 3 bases, and 6 bases separated the two germline ends. DNA of the CDR3: TGTGCCAGCAGCTTAGGACTGACAGATACGCAGTATTTT. This translates into CASSLGLTDTQYF.

The chain couples TRBV2 to TRBJ1-2; 7 bases map to TRBD1. Germline CDR1 is SNHLY and CDR2 is FYNNEI. The CDR3 contains 14 residues. The J segment lost 8 bases and the V segment lost 5 bases, leaving 11 bases of the junction unmatched. The CDR3 loop is CASSISRGAEGYTF. As DNA, the CDR3 is TGTGCCAGCAGTATTTCCAGGGGGGCGGAAGGCTACACCTTC. Full variable domain (missing parts from reference TRBV2 and TRBJ1-2): EPEVTQTPSHQVTQMGQEVILRCVPISNHLYFYWYRQILGQKVEFLVSFYNNEISEKSEIFDDQFSVERPDGSNFTLKIRSTKLEDSAMYFCASSISRGAEGYTFGSGTRLTVV.

The CDR3 DNA follows: TGCGCCAGCAGCCCGGGGACTAGCGGGATCTACACAGATACGCAGTATTTT. Amino acid sequence: CASSPGTSGIYTDTQYF. V and J are TRBV5-1 and TRBJ2-3; 13 nucleotides align to TRBD2. J gave up 2 bases and V 4 bases, and 7 bases lay outside the gene matches. CDR1 is SGHRS, CDR2 YFSETQ, per germline. The CDR3 covers 17 residues.

This clone appeared many times. This rearrangement joins TRBV6-1 to TRBJ1-2; D may be TRBD1 (6 bases). V lost 2 bases and J lost 3, with 13 bases in between. This CDR3 is built from 15 residues. The germline V gene has CDR1 MNHNS and CDR2 SASEGT. This CDR3 is CASSEMGGQDYGYTF. In nucleotides, the CDR3 is TGTGCCAGCAGTGAAATGGGGGGGCAAGACTATGGCTACACCTTC.

The rearrangement uses TRBV11-3 and TRBJ2-7, with 9 bases aligning to TRBD2. The trim removed 0 bases at V and 5 bases at J, leaving 2 bases unmatched. CDR3 length: 14 amino acids. Germline-derived CDR1 and CDR2 are SGHNT and YENEEA. CDR3 bases: TGTGCCAGCAGCTTAGAGGGACTAGCACACGAGCAGTACTTC. Translating it yields CASSLEGLAHEQYF.

V and J are TRBV30 and TRBJ1-3; the D is unclear. The germline V gene has CDR1 GTSNPN and CDR2 SVGIG (reference sequence). The CDR3 covers 10 residues. The CDR3 DNA sequence: TGTGGTCTGGGGGGAAACACCATATATTTT. It is translated as CGLGGNTIYF.

The chain recombines TRBV7-5 with TRBJ2-2. TRBV7-5 is shown as a pseudogene. This CDR3 has 17 amino acids. Written as DNA, the CDR3 is TGTGCCAGAAGCTTCACTCGTTCTAAACAGAACACCGGGGAGCTGTTTTTT. Its protein product is CARSFTRSKQNTGELFF.

This clone was recorded only once. The J gene is TRBJ2-2, the V gene TRBV5-4; TRBD2 matches 12 bases. Germline CDR1 reads SGHNT; CDR2 reads YYREEE (reference sequence). The CDR3 consists of 16 residues. The junction had 7 bases not matched to a gene; V was cut back by 4 bases and J by 6 bases. In nucleotides, the CDR3 is TGTGCCAGCAGCCCTTCTAGCGGGGGGGCTCCCGGGGAGCTGTTTTTT. This translates into CASSPSSGGAPGELFF.